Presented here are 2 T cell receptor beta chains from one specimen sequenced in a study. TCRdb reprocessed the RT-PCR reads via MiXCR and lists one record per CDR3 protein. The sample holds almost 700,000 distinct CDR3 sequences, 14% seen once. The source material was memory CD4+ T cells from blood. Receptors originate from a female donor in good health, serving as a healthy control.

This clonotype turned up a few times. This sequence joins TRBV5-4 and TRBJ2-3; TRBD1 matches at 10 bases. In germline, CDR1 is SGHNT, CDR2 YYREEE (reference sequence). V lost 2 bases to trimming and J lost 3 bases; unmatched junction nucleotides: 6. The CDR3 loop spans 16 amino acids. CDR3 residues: CASSLNPGQGTDTQYF. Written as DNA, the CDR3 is TGTGCCAGCAGCTTAAACCCGGGACAGGGGACAGATACGCAGTATTTT.

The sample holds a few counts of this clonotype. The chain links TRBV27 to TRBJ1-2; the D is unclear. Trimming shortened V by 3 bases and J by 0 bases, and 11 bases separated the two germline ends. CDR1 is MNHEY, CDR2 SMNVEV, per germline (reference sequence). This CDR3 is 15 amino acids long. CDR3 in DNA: TGTGCCAGCAGTTTCACTTCCAGTACTAACTATGGCTACACCTTC. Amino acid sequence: CASSFTSSTNYGYTF.